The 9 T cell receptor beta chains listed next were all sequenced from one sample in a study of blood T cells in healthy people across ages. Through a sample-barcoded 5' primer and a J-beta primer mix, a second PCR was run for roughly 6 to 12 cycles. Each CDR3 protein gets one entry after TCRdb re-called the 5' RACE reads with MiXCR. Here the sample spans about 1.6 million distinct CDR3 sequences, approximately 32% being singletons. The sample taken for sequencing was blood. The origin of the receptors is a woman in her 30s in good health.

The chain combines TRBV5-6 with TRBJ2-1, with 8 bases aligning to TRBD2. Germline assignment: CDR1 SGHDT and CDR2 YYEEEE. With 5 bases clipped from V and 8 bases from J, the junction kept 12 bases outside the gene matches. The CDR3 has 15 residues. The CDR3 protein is CASSSGTRPEDEQFF. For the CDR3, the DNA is TGTGCCAGCAGTTCCGGGACTAGACCAGAGGATGAGCAGTTCTTC.

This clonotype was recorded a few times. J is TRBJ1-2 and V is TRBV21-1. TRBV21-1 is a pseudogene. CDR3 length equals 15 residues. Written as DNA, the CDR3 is TGTGCCAGCAGCAAACTTGAAGGAACAATCTATGGCTACACCTTC. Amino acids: CASSKLEGTIYGYTF.

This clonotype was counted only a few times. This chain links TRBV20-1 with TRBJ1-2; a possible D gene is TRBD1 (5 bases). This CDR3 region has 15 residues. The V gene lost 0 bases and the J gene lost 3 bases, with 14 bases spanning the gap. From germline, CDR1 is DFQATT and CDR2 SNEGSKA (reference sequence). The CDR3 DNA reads TGCAGTGCTAGAGATGAGGTTAGGGGTTACTATGGCTACACCTTC. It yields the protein CSARDEVRGYYGYTF.

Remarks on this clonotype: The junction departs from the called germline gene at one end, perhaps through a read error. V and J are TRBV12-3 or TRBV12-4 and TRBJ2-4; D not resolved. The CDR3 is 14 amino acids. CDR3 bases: TGTGTCAGCAGTTTTCTGGCCCCGCAAAACATTCAGTACTTC. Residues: CVSSFLAPQNIQYF.

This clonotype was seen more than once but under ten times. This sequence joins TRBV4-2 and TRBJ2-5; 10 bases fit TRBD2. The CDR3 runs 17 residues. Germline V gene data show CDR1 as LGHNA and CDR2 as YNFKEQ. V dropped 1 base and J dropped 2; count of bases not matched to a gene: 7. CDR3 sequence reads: CASSQGEGLAIQETQYF. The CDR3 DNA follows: TGTGCCAGCAGCCAAGGGGAGGGACTAGCGATACAAGAGACCCAGTACTTC.

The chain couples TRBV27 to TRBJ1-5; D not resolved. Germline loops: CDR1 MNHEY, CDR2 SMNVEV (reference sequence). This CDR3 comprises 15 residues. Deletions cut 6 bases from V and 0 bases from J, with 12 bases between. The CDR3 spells CASRSGPDSNQPQHF. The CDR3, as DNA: TGTGCCAGCAGGTCGGGCCCCGATAGCAATCAGCCCCAGCATTTT.

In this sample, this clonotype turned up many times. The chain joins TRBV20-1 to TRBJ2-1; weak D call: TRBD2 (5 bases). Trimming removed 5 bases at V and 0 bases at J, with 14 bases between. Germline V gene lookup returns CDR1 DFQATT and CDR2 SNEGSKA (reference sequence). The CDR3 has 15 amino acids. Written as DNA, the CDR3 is TGCAGTGCTCCTAAGCGGTCCGACTCCTACAATGAGCAGTTCTTC. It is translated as CSAPKRSDSYNEQFF.

The DNA for the CDR3 is TGTGCCAGCAACCCCTGGGAGGGAAACACCATATATTTT. It codes for CASNPWEGNTIYF. The V gene is TRBV6-1, the J gene TRBJ1-3; D is uncertain. The CDR3 loop spans 13 amino acids. Germline V gene sequence: CDR1 MNHNS, CDR2 SASEGT. V was shortened by 7 bases and J by 4 bases, with 11 bases between the two germline ends.

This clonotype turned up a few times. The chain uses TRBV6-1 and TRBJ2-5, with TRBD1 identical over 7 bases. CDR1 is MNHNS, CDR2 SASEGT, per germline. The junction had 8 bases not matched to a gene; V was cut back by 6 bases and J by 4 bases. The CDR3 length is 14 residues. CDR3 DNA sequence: TGTGCCAGCAGATCAGGGGGTGTAGGAGAGACCCAGTACTTC. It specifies CASRSGGVGETQYF.